This T cell receptor (beta chain) was obtained from a study of Ad26.COV2.S vaccination and SARS-CoV-2 variants. Background on the study: Administration of Ad26.COV2.S was intramuscular, either once or twice 56 days apart.

Libraries were prepared by immunoSEQ multiplex PCR; TCRdb keeps only in-frame clonotypes and omits some of them. The sample records about 400,000 clones, 92% being singletons. Specified treatment: around 19 received Ad26.COV2.S at low or high dose, single or two shots; about 5 received placebo; per-sample allocation not given. Sampling was performed 63 days after the first vaccine or placebo injection. The material was peripheral blood, obtained in a trial of Ad26.COV2.S vaccine versus placebo. The clonotype originates from a person aged 18-65 years who received the Ad26.COV2.S COVID-19 vaccine or a placebo.

CDR3 loop: CASSYSSGVGANVLTF. Here the CDR3 DNA reads TGTGCCAGCAGTTACTCTTCAGGGGTCGGGGCCAACGTCCTGACTTTC. The chain combines TRBV6-5 with TRBJ2-6, with D tentatively TRBD1 (6 bases). The CDR3 sequence is 16 residues long. V was clipped by 0 bases and J by 4 bases, with 10 bases between them. Germline-derived CDR1 and CDR2 are MNHEY and SVGAGI.